The present T cell receptor (beta chain) was sequenced within a study of regulatory T cells in long-lasting Graves disease. The time point: newly diagnosed GD, antithyroid drugs for less than 3 months. After RNA was extracted from PBMCs, the TCR library was made from it. Researchers made TCR beta libraries by using iRepertoire HTBI primers and running Arm-PCR on CDR3 regions. Each CDR3 protein is one row after TCRdb ran MiXCR on the multiplex PCR reads. The sample records about 310,000 distinct CDR3 sequences, 18% being singletons. The CDR3 sequence is 15 residues long. Germline CDR1 and CDR2: MDHEN and SYDVKM. The V end lost 4 bases, the J end lost 9 bases, and 19 bases lay between the germline ends.

This chain joins TRBV28 and TRBJ1-5; D is undetermined. The sequence derives from a female donor with Graves disease. The material sequenced was peripheral blood mononuclear cells (PBMCs), taken at new diagnosis, from a patient treated with antithyroid drugs. CDR3 sequence: CASSSSAYTASPQHF. CDR3 DNA sequence: TGTGCCAGCAGTTCGTCCGCTTACACGGCTTCGCCCCAGCATTTT.